Listed below are T cell receptor beta chains from one sample, sequenced in a study of blood T cell repertoires in COVID-19. Libraries were prepared by immunoSEQ multiplex PCR; TCRdb keeps only in-frame clonotypes and omits some of them. The sample lists hundreds of thousands of clones; around 85% were seen once. The sample taken for sequencing was PBMCs or T cells enriched from blood (not recorded which). These receptors originate from a woman between 45 and 65 years old in a cohort exposed to, infected with or recovered from COVID-19 (not recorded which). The CDR3 runs from the conserved cysteine through the conserved F or W. The D gene is left open where the match is weak. Some rows mark clone size as missing; the rest say once, few, many or name a class of expanded clone.

d_call: TRBD1
j_call: TRBJ2-3
v_call: TRBV3-1/TRBV3-2
clone_size: -
cdr3_nt: TGTGCCAGCAGCCGGATAGACGGGACAGGTCCCACAGATACGCAGTATTTT
cdr3_aa: CASSRIDGTGPTDTQYF

d_call: -
j_call: TRBJ1-5
v_call: TRBV4-1
clone_size: -
cdr3_nt: TGCGCCAGCAGCCAAGAAAGACAGTACAATCAGCCCCAGCATTTT
cdr3_aa: CASSQERQYNQPQHF

d_call: TRBD1
j_call: TRBJ1-2
v_call: TRBV6-5
clone_size: -
cdr3_nt: TGTGCCAGCAGTTCTGACAGGGTGGGGAGCGGCTACACCTTC
cdr3_aa: CASSSDRVGSGYTF

d_call: TRBD1
j_call: TRBJ2-1
v_call: TRBV5-1
clone_size: -
cdr3_nt: TGCGCCAGCAGCCCCCGGACAGGGGAGGGCAATGAGCAGTTCTTC
cdr3_aa: CASSPRTGEGNEQFF

d_call: -
j_call: TRBJ1-1
v_call: TRBV5-5
clone_size: -
cdr3_nt: TGTGCCAGCAGCACAAACCCCCAGGAGGCTGAAGCTTTCTTT
cdr3_aa: CASSTNPQEAEAFF

d_call: -
j_call: TRBJ2-3
v_call: TRBV21-1
clone_size: -
cdr3_nt: TGTGCTCAGGGCACAGATACGCAGTATTTT
cdr3_aa: CAQGTDTQYF

d_call: -
j_call: TRBJ1-1
v_call: TRBV28
clone_size: -
cdr3_nt: TGTGCCAGCATCAGGGAGGGCTGGGTGAACACTGAAGCTTTCTTT
cdr3_aa: CASIREGWVNTEAFF

d_call: -
j_call: TRBJ2-7
v_call: TRBV30
clone_size: -
cdr3_nt: TGTGCCTGGATGAAGGGGCAAGAATCCTACGAGCAGTACTTC
cdr3_aa: CAWMKGQESYEQYF

d_call: -
j_call: TRBJ1-4
v_call: TRBV7-9
clone_size: -
cdr3_nt: TGTGCCAGCAGCCTTTTATCAGGGTCAACTAATGAAAAACTGTTTTTT
cdr3_aa: CASSLLSGSTNEKLFF

d_call: TRBD1
j_call: TRBJ2-7
v_call: TRBV5-6
clone_size: -
cdr3_nt: TGTGCCAGCCGACAACAGGGGGCCTCCTACGAGCAGTACTTC
cdr3_aa: CASRQQGASYEQYF

d_call: -
j_call: TRBJ1-6
v_call: TRBV15
clone_size: -
cdr3_nt: TGTGCCACCAGCGGACTCGGAGTTAATAATTCACCCCTCCACTTT
cdr3_aa: CATSGLGVNNSPLHF

d_call: -
j_call: TRBJ1-2
v_call: TRBV5-4
clone_size: -
cdr3_nt: TGTGCCAGCAGCTTGGATACCCCAGTGTATGGCTACACCTTC
cdr3_aa: CASSLDTPVYGYTF

d_call: -
j_call: TRBJ2-5
v_call: TRBV25-1
clone_size: -
cdr3_nt: TGTGCCAGCAGTCGTCTAGACAGGAAAGAAGAGACCCAGTACTTC
cdr3_aa: CASSRLDRKEETQYF

d_call: -
j_call: TRBJ1-1
v_call: TRBV4-3
clone_size: once
cdr3_nt: TGCGCCAGCAGCCAAGATCCTCTTCGGACTACGAACACTGAAGCTTTCTTT
cdr3_aa: CASSQDPLRTTNTEAFF

d_call: TRBD1
j_call: TRBJ1-1
v_call: TRBV11-1
clone_size: -
cdr3_nt: TGTGCCAGCAGCCCAACACAGGGGGCTTTCACTGAAGCTTTCTTT
cdr3_aa: CASSPTQGAFTEAFF

d_call: -
j_call: TRBJ2-3
v_call: TRBV9
clone_size: -
cdr3_nt: TGTGCCAGCAGCGTATCAGGGAGGACCACAGATACGCAGTATTTT
cdr3_aa: CASSVSGRTTDTQYF

d_call: TRBD2
j_call: TRBJ2-5
v_call: TRBV4-1
clone_size: -
cdr3_nt: TGCGCCAGCAGCCAGAAGACTAGCGGGGGGGCTTCAGTGGAGACCCAGTACTTC
cdr3_aa: CASSQKTSGGASVETQYF

d_call: -
j_call: TRBJ2-7
v_call: TRBV7-2
clone_size: few
cdr3_nt: TGTGCCAGCAGCTCGGGTCAGTACGAGCAGTACTTC
cdr3_aa: CASSSGQYEQYF

d_call: -
j_call: TRBJ1-1
v_call: TRBV6-2/TRBV6-3
clone_size: -
cdr3_nt: TGTGCCAGCAGTCCCCCGGCGGGGGGTGCTTTCTTT
cdr3_aa: CASSPPAGGAFF

d_call: -
j_call: TRBJ1-5
v_call: TRBV4-2
clone_size: -
cdr3_nt: TGTGCCAGCAGCCAAGATACGAGGGTTCTTCAGCCCCAGCATTTT
cdr3_aa: CASSQDTRVLQPQHF

d_call: -
j_call: TRBJ1-2
v_call: TRBV5-1
clone_size: -
cdr3_nt: TGCGCCAGCAGCAACAGGGTAAACTATGGCTACACCTTC
cdr3_aa: CASSNRVNYGYTF

d_call: -
j_call: TRBJ1-5
v_call: TRBV6-5
clone_size: -
cdr3_nt: TGTGCCAGCCGGGACATGAGGGGACCTCAGCCCCAGCATTTT
cdr3_aa: CASRDMRGPQPQHF

d_call: -
j_call: TRBJ2-1
v_call: TRBV5-4
clone_size: -
cdr3_nt: TGTGCCAGCAGCTTAGACAGTCCCTTTTACAATGAGCAGTTCTTC
cdr3_aa: CASSLDSPFYNEQFF

d_call: -
j_call: TRBJ1-3
v_call: TRBV7-2
clone_size: -
cdr3_nt: TGTGCCAGCAGCCCTAGAGCTGGAAACACCATATATTTT
cdr3_aa: CASSPRAGNTIYF

d_call: TRBD1
j_call: TRBJ1-2
v_call: TRBV30
clone_size: -
cdr3_nt: TGTGCCTTTTCGGGACAGGGGGCCAATGGCTACACCTTC
cdr3_aa: CAFSGQGANGYTF

d_call: TRBD1
j_call: TRBJ2-2
v_call: TRBV5-1
clone_size: once
cdr3_nt: TGCGCCATCTCCGGGACAGGGGATACGTCCGGGGAGCTGTTTTTT
cdr3_aa: CAISGTGDTSGELFF

d_call: -
j_call: TRBJ2-7
v_call: TRBV12-3/TRBV12-4
clone_size: -
cdr3_nt: TGTGCCAGCAGTTTAGCGCGCTACGAGCAGTACTTC
cdr3_aa: CASSLARYEQYF

d_call: -
j_call: TRBJ1-1
v_call: TRBV6-5
clone_size: -
cdr3_nt: TGTGCCAGCAGTTACTCGATTGGCGCGGGGTCTGATGCTTTCTTT
cdr3_aa: CASSYSIGAGSDAFF

d_call: -
j_call: TRBJ1-2
v_call: TRBV30
clone_size: -
cdr3_nt: TGTGCCTGGACCCCGGGCCCCGGGGAGGGTGGCTACACCTTC
cdr3_aa: CAWTPGPGEGGYTF

d_call: -
j_call: TRBJ2-2
v_call: TRBV7-8
clone_size: -
cdr3_nt: TGTGCCAGCAGCTTAGCATTAGCGGTTATCGGGGAGCTGTTTTTT
cdr3_aa: CASSLALAVIGELFF

d_call: TRBD1
j_call: TRBJ1-2
v_call: TRBV3-1/TRBV3-2
clone_size: -
cdr3_nt: TGTGCCAGCAGCCAATCCAGGGGGCCTGGTGGCTACACCTTC
cdr3_aa: CASSQSRGPGGYTF

d_call: -
j_call: TRBJ2-5
v_call: TRBV27
clone_size: -
cdr3_nt: TGTGCCAGCAGAGACATGGGGGGAAAAGAGACCCAGTACTTC
cdr3_aa: CASRDMGGKETQYF

d_call: -
j_call: TRBJ1-6
v_call: TRBV7-2
clone_size: -
cdr3_nt: TGTGCCAGCAGCTCCCGGGTTGCGCGTTCACCCCTCCACTTT
cdr3_aa: CASSSRVARSPLHF

d_call: -
j_call: TRBJ1-1
v_call: TRBV6-5
clone_size: -
cdr3_nt: TGTGCCAGCAGTTACTCGGGGGGTGCCACTGAAGCTTTCTTT
cdr3_aa: CASSYSGGATEAFF

d_call: -
j_call: TRBJ2-3
v_call: TRBV5-1
clone_size: once
cdr3_nt: TGCGCCAGCAGCTTGGCAGGTGGGCCGCAGTATTTT
cdr3_aa: CASSLAGGPQYF

d_call: TRBD1
j_call: TRBJ1-2
v_call: TRBV2
clone_size: -
cdr3_nt: TGTGCCAGCAATAAGGAAGGGGGCAGCGGCTACACCTTC
cdr3_aa: CASNKEGGSGYTF

d_call: TRBD1
j_call: TRBJ2-7
v_call: TRBV19
clone_size: -
cdr3_nt: TGTGCCAGTAGAAGCCGGGACAGGGACTACGAGCAGTACTTC
cdr3_aa: CASRSRDRDYEQYF

d_call: TRBD1
j_call: TRBJ1-2
v_call: TRBV6-5
clone_size: -
cdr3_nt: TGTGCCAGCAGTTTCCGGGACAGGGTCCTCGGCTATGGCTACACCTTC
cdr3_aa: CASSFRDRVLGYGYTF

d_call: TRBD2
j_call: TRBJ2-3
v_call: TRBV11-1
clone_size: -
cdr3_nt: TGTGCCAGCAGCTTCGGGAGCGGGGGGCCCTTAGATACGCAGTATTTT
cdr3_aa: CASSFGSGGPLDTQYF

d_call: -
j_call: TRBJ1-1
v_call: TRBV6-1
clone_size: -
cdr3_nt: TGTGCCAGCAGTGAAGCGGGCCGGGGGACTGAAGCTTTCTTT
cdr3_aa: CASSEAGRGTEAFF

d_call: -
j_call: TRBJ2-7
v_call: TRBV6-5
clone_size: -
cdr3_nt: TGTGCCACCAGGGGCACCTACGAGCAGTACTTC
cdr3_aa: CATRGTYEQYF

d_call: TRBD1
j_call: TRBJ1-6
v_call: TRBV7-2
clone_size: -
cdr3_nt: TGTGCCAGCAGCTCCGGGACAGGGGCTTCACCCCTCCACTTT
cdr3_aa: CASSSGTGASPLHF

d_call: -
j_call: TRBJ2-1
v_call: TRBV30
clone_size: -
cdr3_nt: TGTGCCTGGAGTGTAGCTGTCAATGAGCAGTTCTTC
cdr3_aa: CAWSVAVNEQFF

d_call: TRBD1
j_call: TRBJ1-1
v_call: TRBV19
clone_size: -
cdr3_nt: TGTGCCAGTAGTATAGCCCCGGGACAGGGGTGGAACACTGAAGCTTTCTTT
cdr3_aa: CASSIAPGQGWNTEAFF

d_call: -
j_call: TRBJ2-2
v_call: TRBV10-3
clone_size: -
cdr3_nt: TGTGCCACCAAAGTGAGCGCCGGGGAGCTGTTTTTT
cdr3_aa: CATKVSAGELFF

d_call: TRBD1
j_call: TRBJ1-1
v_call: TRBV6-5
clone_size: -
cdr3_nt: TGTGCCAGCAGTTACGTGGTCGCAGGGGGCACTGAAGCTTTCTTT
cdr3_aa: CASSYVVAGGTEAFF

d_call: -
j_call: TRBJ2-7
v_call: TRBV6-5
clone_size: few
cdr3_nt: TGTGCCAGCAGTTACACCACGGGAAATAAAGGGGGCGAGCAGTACTTC
cdr3_aa: CASSYTTGNKGGEQYF

d_call: TRBD1
j_call: TRBJ1-3
v_call: TRBV7-9
clone_size: -
cdr3_nt: TGTGCCAGCAGCCCTGACAGGGGTGGAAACACCATATATTTT
cdr3_aa: CASSPDRGGNTIYF

d_call: TRBD1
j_call: TRBJ1-2
v_call: TRBV9
clone_size: -
cdr3_nt: TGTGCCAGCTCGGACAGGGGTTCTAGTAACTATGGCTACACCTTC
cdr3_aa: CASSDRGSSNYGYTF